This record covers a single T cell receptor (beta chain). The record originates from a study of blood T cells in healthy people across ages. Primers used in a second PCR of roughly 7 to 12 cycles were a sample-barcoded 5' primer and a J-beta primer mix. TCRdb processed the 5' RACE reads anew with MiXCR; each CDR3 protein has one entry. Of about 1.4 million distinct CDR3 sequences in the sample, around 59% were seen once. V lost 8 bases to trimming and J lost 5 bases; unmatched junction nucleotides: 9. Germline V gives CDR1 SEHNR, CDR2 FQNEAQ (reference sequence). This CDR3 is 14 amino acids long. Source material: blood. The clonotype was recovered from a man younger than 30 in good health. The rearrangement joins TRBV7-9 to TRBJ2-5; 9 bases fit TRBD1. As DNA, the CDR3 is TGTGCCAGCGGCGGACAGGGGAAGTGGGAGACCCAGTACTTC. Its protein is CASGGQGKWETQYF.